This T cell receptor beta chain comes out of a study of cytomegalovirus exposure and HLA in healthy donors. The PCR was carried out with 60 Vbeta primers and 13 Jbeta primers. Assay: immunoSEQ multiplex PCR; the TCRdb copy retains only in-frame clones and omits some. The table includes about 81,000 clones, about 80% detected once. Trimming took off 0 bases at V and 4 bases at J, with 9 bases between the two ends. This CDR3 region has 15 residues. The germline gives CDR1 LNHNV, CDR2 YYDKDF (reference sequence). This clone came up a few times. The sequence was collected from a man in his fifties in good health and CMV-seropositive. The rearrangement uses TRBV15 and TRBJ2-2; D gene ambiguous. The sequenced sample consisted of PBMCs. The CDR3 DNA follows: TGTGCCACCAGCAGAGATCTAGTTGCCACCGGGGAGCTGTTTTTT. Translating it yields CATSRDLVATGELFF.